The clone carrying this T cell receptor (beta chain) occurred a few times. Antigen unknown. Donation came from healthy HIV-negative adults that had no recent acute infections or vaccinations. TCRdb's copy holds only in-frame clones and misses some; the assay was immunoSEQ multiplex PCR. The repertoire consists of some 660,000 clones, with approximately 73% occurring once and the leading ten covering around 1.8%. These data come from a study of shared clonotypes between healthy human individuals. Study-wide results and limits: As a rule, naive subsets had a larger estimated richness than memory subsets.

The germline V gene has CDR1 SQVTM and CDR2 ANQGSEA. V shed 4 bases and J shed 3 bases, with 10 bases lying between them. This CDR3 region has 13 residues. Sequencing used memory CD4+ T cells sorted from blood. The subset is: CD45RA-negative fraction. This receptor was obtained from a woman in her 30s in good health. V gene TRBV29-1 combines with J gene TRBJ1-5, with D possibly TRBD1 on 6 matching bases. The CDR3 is CSVVTGSNQPQHF. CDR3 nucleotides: TGCAGCGTTGTTACAGGGTCCAATCAGCCCCAGCATTTT.